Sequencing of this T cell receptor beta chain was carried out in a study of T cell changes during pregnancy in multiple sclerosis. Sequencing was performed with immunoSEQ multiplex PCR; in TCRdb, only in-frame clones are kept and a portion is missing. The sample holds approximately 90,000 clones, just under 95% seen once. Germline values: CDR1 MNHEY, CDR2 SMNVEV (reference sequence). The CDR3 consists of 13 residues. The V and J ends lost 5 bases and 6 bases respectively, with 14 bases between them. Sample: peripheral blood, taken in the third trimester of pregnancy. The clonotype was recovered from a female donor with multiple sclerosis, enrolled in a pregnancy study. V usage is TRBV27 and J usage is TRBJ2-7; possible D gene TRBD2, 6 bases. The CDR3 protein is CASSITFGGEQYF. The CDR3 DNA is TGTGCCAGCAGTATTACTTTCGGGGGCGAGCAGTACTTC.